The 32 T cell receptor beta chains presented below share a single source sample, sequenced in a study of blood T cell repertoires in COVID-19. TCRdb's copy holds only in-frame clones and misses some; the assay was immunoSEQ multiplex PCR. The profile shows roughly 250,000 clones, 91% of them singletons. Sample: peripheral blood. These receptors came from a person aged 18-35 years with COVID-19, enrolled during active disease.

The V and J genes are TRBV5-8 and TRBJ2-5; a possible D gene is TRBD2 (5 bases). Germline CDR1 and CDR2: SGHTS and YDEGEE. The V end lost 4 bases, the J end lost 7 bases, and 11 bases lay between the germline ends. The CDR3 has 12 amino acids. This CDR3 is CASSPGGRTQYF. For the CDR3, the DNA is TGTGCCAGCAGCCCGGGTGGGAGGACCCAGTACTTC.

CDR3 region: CASSSVQFEAFF. The DNA for the CDR3 is TGTGCCAGCAGCTCTGTCCAGTTTGAAGCTTTCTTT. The rearrangement joins TRBV11-2 to TRBJ1-1, with D uncertain. V was cut by 4 bases and J by 7 bases, with 10 bases left in between. In germline, CDR1 is SGHAT, CDR2 FQNNGV. The CDR3 extends over 12 amino acids.

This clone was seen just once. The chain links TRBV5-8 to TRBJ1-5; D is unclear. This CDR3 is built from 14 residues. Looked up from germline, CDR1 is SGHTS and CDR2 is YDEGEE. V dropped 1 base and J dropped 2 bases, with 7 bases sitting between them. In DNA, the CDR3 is TGTGCCAGCAGCTTGAGGAGCGGCAATCAGCCCCAGCATTTT. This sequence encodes CASSLRSGNQPQHF.

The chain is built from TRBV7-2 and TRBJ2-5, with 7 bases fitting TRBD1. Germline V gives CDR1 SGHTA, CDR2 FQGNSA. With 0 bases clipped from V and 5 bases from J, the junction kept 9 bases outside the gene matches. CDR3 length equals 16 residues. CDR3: CASSLATGFVFETQYF. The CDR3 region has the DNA TGTGCCAGCAGCTTAGCGACAGGGTTTGTTTTCGAGACCCAGTACTTC.

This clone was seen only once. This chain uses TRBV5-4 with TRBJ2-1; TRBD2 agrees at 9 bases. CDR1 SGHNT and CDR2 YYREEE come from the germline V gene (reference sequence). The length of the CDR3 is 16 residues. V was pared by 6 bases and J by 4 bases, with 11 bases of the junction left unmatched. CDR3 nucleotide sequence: TGTGCCAGCACTATAGGACCAGCGGGAGGTTACAATGAGCAGTTCTTC. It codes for CASTIGPAGGYNEQFF. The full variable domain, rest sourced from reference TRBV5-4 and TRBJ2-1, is ETGVTQSPTHLIKTRGQQVTLRCSSQSGHNTVSWYQQALGQGPQFIFQYYREEENGRGNFPPRFSGLQFPNYSSELNVNALELDDSALYLCASTIGPAGGYNEQFFGPGTRLTVL.

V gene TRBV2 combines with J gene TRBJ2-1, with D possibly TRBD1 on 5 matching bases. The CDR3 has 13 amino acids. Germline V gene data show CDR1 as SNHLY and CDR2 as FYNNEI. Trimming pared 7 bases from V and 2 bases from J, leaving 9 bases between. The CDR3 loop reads CASTRVAYNEQFF. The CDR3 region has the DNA TGTGCCAGCACCAGGGTGGCCTACAATGAGCAGTTCTTC.

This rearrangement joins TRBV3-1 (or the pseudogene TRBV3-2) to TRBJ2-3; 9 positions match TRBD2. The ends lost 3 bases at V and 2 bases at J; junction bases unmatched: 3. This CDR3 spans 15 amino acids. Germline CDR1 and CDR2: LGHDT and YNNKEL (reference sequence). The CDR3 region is CASSHLAGSTDTQYF. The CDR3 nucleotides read TGTGCCAGCAGCCATCTAGCGGGATCCACAGATACGCAGTATTTT.

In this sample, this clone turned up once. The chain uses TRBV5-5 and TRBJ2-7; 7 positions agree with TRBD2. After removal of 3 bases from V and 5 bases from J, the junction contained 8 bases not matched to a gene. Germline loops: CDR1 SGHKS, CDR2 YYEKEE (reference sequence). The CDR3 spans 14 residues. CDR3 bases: TGTGCCAGCAGCTACGGCGGGAGTGGCAACGAGCAGTACTTC. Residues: CASSYGGSGNEQYF.

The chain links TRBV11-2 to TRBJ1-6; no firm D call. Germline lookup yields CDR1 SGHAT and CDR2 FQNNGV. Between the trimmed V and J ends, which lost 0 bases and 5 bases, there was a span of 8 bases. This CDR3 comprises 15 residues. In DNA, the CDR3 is TGTGCCAGCAGCTTAGATTTTAGCGATAATTCACCCCTCCACTTT. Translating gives CASSLDFSDNSPLHF.

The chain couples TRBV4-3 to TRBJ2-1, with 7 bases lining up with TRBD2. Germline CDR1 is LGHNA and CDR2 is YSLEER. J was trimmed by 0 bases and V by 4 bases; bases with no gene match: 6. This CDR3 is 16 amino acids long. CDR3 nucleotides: TGCGCCAGCAGCCTTGAGCGGGGCCTCTCCTACAATGAGCAGTTCTTC. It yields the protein CASSLERGLSYNEQFF.

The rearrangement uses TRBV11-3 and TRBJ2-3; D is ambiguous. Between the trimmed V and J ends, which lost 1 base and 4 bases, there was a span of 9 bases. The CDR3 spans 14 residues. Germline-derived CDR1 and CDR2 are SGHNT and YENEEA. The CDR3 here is CASSLATSPDTQYF. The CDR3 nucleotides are TGTGCCAGCAGCTTAGCCACATCCCCAGATACGCAGTATTTT.

CDR3 residues: CASRLAGATDTQYF. The CDR3 DNA is TGTGCCAGCAGACTAGCGGGAGCCACAGATACGCAGTATTTT. The chain is built from TRBV6-6 and TRBJ2-3; 11 bases match TRBD2. Germline CDR1 and CDR2: MNHNY and SVGAGI (reference sequence). CDR3 length equals 14 residues. V gave up 6 bases and J gave up 2 bases; unmatched junction bases: 1.

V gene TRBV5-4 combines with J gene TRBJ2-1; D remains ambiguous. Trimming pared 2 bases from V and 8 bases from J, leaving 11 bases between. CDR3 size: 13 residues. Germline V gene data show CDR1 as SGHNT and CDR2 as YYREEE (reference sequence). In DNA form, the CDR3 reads TGTGCCAGCAGCTTAGCCCCTCGCGATGAGCAGTTCTTC. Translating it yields CASSLAPRDEQFF.

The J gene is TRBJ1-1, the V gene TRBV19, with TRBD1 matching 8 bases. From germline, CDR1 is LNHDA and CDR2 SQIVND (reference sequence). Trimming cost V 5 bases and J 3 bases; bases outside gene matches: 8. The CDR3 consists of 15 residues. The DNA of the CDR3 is TGTGCCAGTAGTGTATCAGGGGGCGGTTACACTGAAGCTTTCTTT. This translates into CASSVSGGGYTEAFF.

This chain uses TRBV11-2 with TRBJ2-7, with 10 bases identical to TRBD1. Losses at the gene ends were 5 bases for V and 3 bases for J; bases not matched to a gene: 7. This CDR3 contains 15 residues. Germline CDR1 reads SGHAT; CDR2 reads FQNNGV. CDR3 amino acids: CASSPLGTGVYEQYF. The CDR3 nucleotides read TGTGCCAGCAGCCCCCTAGGGACAGGGGTCTACGAGCAGTACTTC.

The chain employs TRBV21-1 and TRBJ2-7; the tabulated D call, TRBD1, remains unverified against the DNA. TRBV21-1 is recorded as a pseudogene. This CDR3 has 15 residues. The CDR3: CASSNGTGGPYEQYF. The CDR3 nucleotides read TGTGCCAGCAGCAACGGGACAGGGGGCCCCTACGAGCAGTACTTC.

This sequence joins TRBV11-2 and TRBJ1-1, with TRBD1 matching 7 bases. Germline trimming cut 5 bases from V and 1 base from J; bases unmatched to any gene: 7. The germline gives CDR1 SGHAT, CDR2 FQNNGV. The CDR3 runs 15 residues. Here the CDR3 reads CASSPRDSQNTEAFF. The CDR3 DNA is TGTGCCAGCAGCCCCCGGGACAGTCAGAACACTGAAGCTTTCTTT.

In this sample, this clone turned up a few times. The CDR3 protein is CASSLGPLTIYF. CDR3 sequence (DNA): TGTGCCAGCAGCTTGGGGCCCTTGACCATATATTTT. The rearrangement joins TRBV5-6 to TRBJ1-3; no reliable D call. The CDR3 covers 12 residues. The V gene's germline CDR1 is SGHDT and CDR2 YYEEEE. Between the trimmed V and J ends, which lost 0 bases and 10 bases, there was a span of 8 bases.

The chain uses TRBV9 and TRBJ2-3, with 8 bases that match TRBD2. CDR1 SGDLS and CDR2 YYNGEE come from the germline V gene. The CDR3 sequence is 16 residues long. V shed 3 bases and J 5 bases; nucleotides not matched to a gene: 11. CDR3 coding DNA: TGTGCCAGCAGCGCTGCCCCGGGACTAGGGAGAGATACGCAGTATTTT. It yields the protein CASSAAPGLGRDTQYF.

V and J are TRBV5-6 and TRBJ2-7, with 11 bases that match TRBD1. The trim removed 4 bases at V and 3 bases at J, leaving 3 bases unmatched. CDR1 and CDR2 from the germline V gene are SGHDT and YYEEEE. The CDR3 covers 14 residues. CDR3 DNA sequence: TGTGCCAGCAGCCCCGGGACAGGGGGCTACGAGCAGTACTTC. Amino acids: CASSPGTGGYEQYF.

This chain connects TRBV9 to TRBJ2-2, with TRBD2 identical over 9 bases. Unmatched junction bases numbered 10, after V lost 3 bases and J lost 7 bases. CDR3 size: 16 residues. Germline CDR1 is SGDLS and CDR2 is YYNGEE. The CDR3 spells CASSAVASGNLGELFF. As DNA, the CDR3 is TGTGCCAGCAGCGCTGTGGCTAGCGGGAACCTCGGGGAGCTGTTTTTT.

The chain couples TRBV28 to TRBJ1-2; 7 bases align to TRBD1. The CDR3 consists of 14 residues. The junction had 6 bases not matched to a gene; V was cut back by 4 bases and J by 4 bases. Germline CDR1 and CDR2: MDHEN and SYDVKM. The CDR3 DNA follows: TGTGCCAGCAGTTCCGGGACAGCTGCCTATGGCTACACCTTC. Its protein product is CASSSGTAAYGYTF.

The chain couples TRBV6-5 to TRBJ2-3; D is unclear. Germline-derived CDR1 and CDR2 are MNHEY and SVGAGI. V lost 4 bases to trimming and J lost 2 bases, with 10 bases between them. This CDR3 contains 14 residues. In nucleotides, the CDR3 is TGTGCCAGCAGTTCGAGAGGCAACACAGATACGCAGTATTTT. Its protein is CASSSRGNTDTQYF.

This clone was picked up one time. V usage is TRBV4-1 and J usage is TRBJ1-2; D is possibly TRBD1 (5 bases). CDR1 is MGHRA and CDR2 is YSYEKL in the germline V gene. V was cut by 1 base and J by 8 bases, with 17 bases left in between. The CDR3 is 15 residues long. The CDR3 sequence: CASSQGPELRVGYTF. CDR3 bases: TGCGCCAGCAGCCAAGGGCCGGAACTCAGGGTCGGCTACACCTTC.

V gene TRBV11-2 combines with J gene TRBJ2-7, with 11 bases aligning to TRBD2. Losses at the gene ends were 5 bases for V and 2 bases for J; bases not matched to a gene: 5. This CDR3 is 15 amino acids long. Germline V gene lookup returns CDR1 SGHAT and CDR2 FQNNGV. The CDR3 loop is CASSVVAGGPYEQYF. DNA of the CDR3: TGTGCCAGCAGCGTAGTAGCGGGAGGGCCCTACGAGCAGTACTTC.

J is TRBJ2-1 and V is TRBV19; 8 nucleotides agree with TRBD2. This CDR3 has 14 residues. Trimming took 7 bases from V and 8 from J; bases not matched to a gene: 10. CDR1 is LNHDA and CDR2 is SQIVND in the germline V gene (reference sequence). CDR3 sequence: CASTFGLAEDEQFF. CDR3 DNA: TGTGCCAGTACTTTTGGACTAGCTGAAGATGAGCAGTTCTTC.

The CDR3, as DNA: TGTGCCACCAGTGACCCGATAAGGGGTGCTGAAGCTTTCTTT. Amino acids: CATSDPIRGAEAFF. The chain uses TRBV24-1 and TRBJ1-1; D may be TRBD1 (5 bases). The germline V and J ends were trimmed by 4 bases and 6 bases, with 14 bases remaining between them. This CDR3 spans 14 amino acids. Germline loops: CDR1 KGHDR, CDR2 SFDVKD.

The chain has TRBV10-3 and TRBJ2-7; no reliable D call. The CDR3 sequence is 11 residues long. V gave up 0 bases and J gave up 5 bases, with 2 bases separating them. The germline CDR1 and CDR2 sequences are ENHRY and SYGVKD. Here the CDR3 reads CAISESNEQYF. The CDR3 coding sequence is TGTGCCATCAGTGAGTCTAACGAGCAGTACTTC.

DNA for the CDR3: TGTGCCAGCAGTTTGTGGGGGCGAGGGGAGACCCAGTACTTC. This sequence encodes CASSLWGRGETQYF. V usage is TRBV27 and J usage is TRBJ2-5; a weak D match, TRBD1 (6 bases). Between the trimmed V and J ends, which lost 3 bases and 5 bases, there was a span of 13 bases. The V gene's germline CDR1 is MNHEY and CDR2 SMNVEV (reference sequence). The CDR3 length is 14 residues.

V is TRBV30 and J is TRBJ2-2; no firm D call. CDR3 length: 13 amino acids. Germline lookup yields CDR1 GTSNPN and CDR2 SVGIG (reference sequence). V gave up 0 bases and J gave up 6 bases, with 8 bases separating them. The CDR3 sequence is CAWSVTSAGELFF. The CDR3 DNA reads TGTGCCTGGAGTGTAACCTCGGCCGGGGAGCTGTTTTTT.

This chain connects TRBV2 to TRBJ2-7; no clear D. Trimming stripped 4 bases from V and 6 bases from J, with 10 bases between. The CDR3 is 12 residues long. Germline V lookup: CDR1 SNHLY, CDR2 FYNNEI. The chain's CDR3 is CASSASGSEQYF. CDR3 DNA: TGTGCCAGCAGTGCATCAGGCTCCGAGCAGTACTTC.

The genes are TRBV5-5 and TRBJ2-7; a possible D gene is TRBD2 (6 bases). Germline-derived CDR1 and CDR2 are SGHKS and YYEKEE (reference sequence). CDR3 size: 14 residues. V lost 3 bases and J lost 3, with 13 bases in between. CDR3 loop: CASSSPPGVYEQYF. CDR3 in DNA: TGTGCCAGCAGCTCCCCCCCGGGGGTCTACGAGCAGTACTTC.